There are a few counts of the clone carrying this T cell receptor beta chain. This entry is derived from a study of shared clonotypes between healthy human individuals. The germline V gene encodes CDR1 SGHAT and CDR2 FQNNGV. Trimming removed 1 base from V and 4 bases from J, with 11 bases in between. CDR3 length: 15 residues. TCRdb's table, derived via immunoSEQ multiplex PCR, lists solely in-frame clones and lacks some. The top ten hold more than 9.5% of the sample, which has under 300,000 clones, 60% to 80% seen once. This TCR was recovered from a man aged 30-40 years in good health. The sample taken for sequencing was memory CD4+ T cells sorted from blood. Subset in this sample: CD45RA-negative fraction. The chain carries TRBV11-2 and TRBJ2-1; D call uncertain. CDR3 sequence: CASSLGLGPYNEQFF. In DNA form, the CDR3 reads TGTGCCAGCAGCTTAGGACTTGGCCCATACAATGAGCAGTTCTTC.